This TCR beta chain was recovered during a study of shared clonotypes between healthy human individuals. General observations from the study: Some naive CD4 clonotypes, 5% to 5.5%, turned up in common across a handful of donors. Naive subsets generally had larger estimated richness than memory subsets.

The naive CD8 subset, CD45RO-negative cells positively selected for CCR7, excluded terminally differentiated effector memory CD45RA+ cells. TCRdb keeps only in-frame clones here, not all; method: immunoSEQ multiplex PCR. The sample has some 2.1 million clones; just under 95% are singletons. For this clone: Its antigen remains unidentified.

The sequenced sample consisted of naive CD8+ T cells from PBMCs. This TCR was recovered from a man younger than 30 in good health. Some clones in this sample may be carry-over from other donors' samples.

CDR3 region: CASSLAGQSYEQYF. The DNA for the CDR3 is TGTGCCAGCAGCTTGGCCGGGCAGTCCTACGAGCAGTACTTC. The gene calls are TRBV5-8 and TRBJ2-7; D gene ambiguous. Trimming cost V 0 bases and J 1 base, with 8 bases left between them. CDR1 is SGHTS, CDR2 YDEGEE, per germline. This CDR3 comprises 14 residues.